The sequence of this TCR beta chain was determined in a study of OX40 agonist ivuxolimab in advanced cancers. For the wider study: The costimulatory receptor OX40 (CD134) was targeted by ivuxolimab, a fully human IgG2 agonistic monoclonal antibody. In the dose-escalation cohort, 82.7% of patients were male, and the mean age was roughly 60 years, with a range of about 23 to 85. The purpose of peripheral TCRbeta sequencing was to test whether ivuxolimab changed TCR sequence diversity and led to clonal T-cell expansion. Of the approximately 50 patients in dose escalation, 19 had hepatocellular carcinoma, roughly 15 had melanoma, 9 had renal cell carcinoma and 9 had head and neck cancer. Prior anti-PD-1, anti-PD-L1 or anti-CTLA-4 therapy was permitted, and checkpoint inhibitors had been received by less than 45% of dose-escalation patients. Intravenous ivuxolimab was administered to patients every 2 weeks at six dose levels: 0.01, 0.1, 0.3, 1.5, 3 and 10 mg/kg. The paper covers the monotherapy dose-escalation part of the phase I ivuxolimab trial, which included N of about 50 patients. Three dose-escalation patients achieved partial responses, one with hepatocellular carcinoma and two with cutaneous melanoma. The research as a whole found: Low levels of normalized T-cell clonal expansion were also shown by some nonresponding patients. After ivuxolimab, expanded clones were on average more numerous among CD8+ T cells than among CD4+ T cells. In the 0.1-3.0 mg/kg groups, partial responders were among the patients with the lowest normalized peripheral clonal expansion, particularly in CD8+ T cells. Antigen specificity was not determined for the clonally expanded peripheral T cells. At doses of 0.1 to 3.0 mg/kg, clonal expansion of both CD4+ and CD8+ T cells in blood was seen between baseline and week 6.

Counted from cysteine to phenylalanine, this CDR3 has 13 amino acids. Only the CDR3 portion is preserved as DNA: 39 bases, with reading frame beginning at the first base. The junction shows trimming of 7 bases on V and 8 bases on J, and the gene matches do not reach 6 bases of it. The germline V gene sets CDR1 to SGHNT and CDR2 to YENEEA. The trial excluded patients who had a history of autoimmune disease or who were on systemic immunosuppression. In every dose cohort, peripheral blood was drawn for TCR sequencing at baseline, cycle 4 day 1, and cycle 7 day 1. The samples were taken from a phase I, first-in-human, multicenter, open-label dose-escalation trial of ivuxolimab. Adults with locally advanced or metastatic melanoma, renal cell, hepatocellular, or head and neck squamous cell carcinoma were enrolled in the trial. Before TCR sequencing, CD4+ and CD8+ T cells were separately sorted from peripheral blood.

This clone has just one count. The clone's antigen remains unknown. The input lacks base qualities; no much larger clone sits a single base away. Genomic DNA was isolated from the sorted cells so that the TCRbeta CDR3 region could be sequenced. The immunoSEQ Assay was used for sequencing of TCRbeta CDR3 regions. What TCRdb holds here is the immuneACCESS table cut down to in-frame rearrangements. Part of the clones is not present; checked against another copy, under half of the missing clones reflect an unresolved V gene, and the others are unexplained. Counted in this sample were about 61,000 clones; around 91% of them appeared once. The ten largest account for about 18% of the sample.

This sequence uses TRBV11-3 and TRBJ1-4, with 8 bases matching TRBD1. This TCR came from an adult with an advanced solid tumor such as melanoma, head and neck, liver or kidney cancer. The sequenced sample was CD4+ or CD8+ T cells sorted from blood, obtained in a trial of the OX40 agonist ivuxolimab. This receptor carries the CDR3 CASTLTGEEKLFF. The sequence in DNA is TGTGCCAGCACCCTGACAGGGGAGGAAAAACTGTTTTTT.